This passage covers 24 T cell receptor beta chains from one sample sequenced in a study of PD-L1 blockade in urothelial cancer. Profiled with immunoSEQ multiplex PCR; TCRdb holds only in-frame clones, not every one. The sample contains 35,000 to 50,000 clones, 81% of which appear only once. Sequenced here: PBMCs, sampled around atezolizumab (anti-PD-L1) treatment. These receptors originate from a man aged 65 to 85 with urothelial cancer.

The chain carries TRBV6-5 and TRBJ1-2, with 8 bases matching TRBD1. Trimming at V came to 0 bases and at J to 6 bases, leaving 3 bases not matched to a gene. The length of the CDR3 is 14 residues. Germline V gene lookup returns CDR1 MNHEY and CDR2 SVGAGI. CDR3 protein: CASSYSTGENGYTF. The CDR3 region has the DNA TGTGCCAGCAGTTACTCGACAGGGGAGAATGGCTACACCTTC.

This clone came up once. The gene calls are TRBV5-6 and TRBJ2-4; D is ambiguous. V shed 4 bases and J shed 4 bases, with 15 bases lying between them. The CDR3 contains 15 residues. The germline V gene has CDR1 SGHDT and CDR2 YYEEEE. CDR3 sequence (DNA): TGTGCCAGCAGCCCGGGTGGCTCTATTAAAAACATTCAGTACTTC. Translated, it gives CASSPGGSIKNIQYF. The variable domain in full, completed from reference TRBV5-6 and TRBJ2-4, reads DAGVTQSPTHLIKTRGQQVTLRCSPKSGHDTVSWYQQALGQGPQFIFQYYEEEERQRGNFPDRFSGHQFPNYSSELNVNALLLGDSALYLCASSPGGSIKNIQYFGAGTRLSVL.

This clone was observed once. The gene calls are TRBV5-8 and TRBJ2-7; tentatively, D is TRBD1 (5 bases). Trimming cost V 4 bases and J 7 bases, with 21 bases left between them. Germline loops: CDR1 SGHTS, CDR2 YDEGEE. CDR3 size: 15 residues. The CDR3 nucleotides are TGTGCCAGCAGCCCCCCTGGGGCGTACGAGAGGGAGCAGTACTTC. Translating gives CASSPPGAYEREQYF.

This rearrangement joins TRBV4-1 to TRBJ2-7; 9 nucleotides agree with TRBD2. V shed 4 bases and J 5 bases; nucleotides not matched to a gene: 6. CDR1 is MGHRA and CDR2 is YSYEKL in the germline V gene. CDR3 length: 14 residues. The CDR3 sequence: CASSPRLAVNEQYF. As DNA, the CDR3 is TGCGCCAGCAGCCCCCGACTAGCGGTAAACGAGCAGTACTTC.

J is TRBJ2-3 and V is TRBV5-8, with 13 bases aligning to TRBD2. The CDR3 covers 17 residues. From germline, CDR1 is SGHTS and CDR2 YDEGEE. V shed 8 bases, J shed 7 bases, and the junction held 16 bases outside the gene matches. CDR3 nucleotide sequence: TGTGCCAGAGAAACTTCGACTAGCGGGAGGTCCGGGAATACGCAGTATTTT. Translated: CARETSTSGRSGNTQYF.

The chain joins TRBV5-1 to TRBJ2-1; 7 nucleotides align to TRBD1. The CDR3 covers 13 residues. Germline CDR1 and CDR2: SGHRS and YFSETQ. V shed 0 bases and J 7 bases; nucleotides not matched to a gene: 1. CDR3 residues: CASSLARGNEQFF. In nucleotides, the CDR3 is TGCGCCAGCAGCTTGGCCAGGGGGAATGAGCAGTTCTTC. Complete variable domain (other parts from reference TRBV5-1 and TRBJ2-1): KAGVTQTPRYLIKTRGQQVTLSCSPISGHRSVSWYQQTPGQGLQFLFEYFSETQRNKGNFPGRFSGRQFSNSRSEMNVSTLELGDSALYLCASSLARGNEQFFGPGTRLTVL.

The V gene is TRBV5-1, the J gene TRBJ2-5; D gene unclear. The CDR3 totals 14 residues. The ends were cut back, 0 bases at V and 2 bases at J, with 8 bases in the middle. The V gene's germline CDR1 is SGHRS and CDR2 YFSETQ. CDR3 sequence reads: CASSLDEAQETQYF. The CDR3 nucleotides read TGCGCCAGCAGCTTGGACGAGGCTCAAGAGACCCAGTACTTC.

This clone was recorded a few times. The rearrangement joins TRBV27 to TRBJ2-1; 11 positions match TRBD2. The V gene end was trimmed by 5 bases and the J gene end by 1 base; junction bases not matched to a gene: 4. The V gene's germline CDR1 is MNHEY and CDR2 SMNVEV (reference sequence). The CDR3 length is 16 residues. CDR3 residues: CASSTLAGGSYNEQFF. CDR3 sequence (DNA): TGTGCCAGCAGTACCTTAGCGGGAGGGTCCTACAATGAGCAGTTCTTC.

This rearrangement joins TRBV7-7 to TRBJ2-1, with 11 bases identical to TRBD2. This CDR3 spans 15 amino acids. V lost 6 bases and J lost 1; bases outside the gene matches: 2. Germline V gene lookup returns CDR1 SSHAT and CDR2 FNYEAQ (reference sequence). CDR3 in DNA: TGTGCCAGCAGTAGCGGGAGGGCATCCTACAATGAGCAGTTCTTC. Residues: CASSSGRASYNEQFF.

This sequence joins TRBV18 and TRBJ2-1, with TRBD1 matching over 10 bases. V shed 1 base and J 5 bases; nucleotides not matched to a gene: 2. CDR3 length: 15 amino acids. Germline V gene sequence: CDR1 KGHSH, CDR2 LQKENI. For the CDR3, the DNA is TGTGCCAGCTCACCACTTGGGACAGGGGACAATGAGCAGTTCTTC. Its protein is CASSPLGTGDNEQFF.

The rearrangement links TRBV6-5 to TRBJ2-1, with D possibly TRBD2 on 6 matching bases. Trimming took off 6 bases at V and 3 bases at J, with 15 bases between the two ends. This CDR3 is built from 15 residues. CDR1 is MNHEY and CDR2 is SVGAGI in the germline V gene. The CDR3 is CASSSTGVHYNEQFF. For the CDR3, the DNA is TGTGCCAGCAGCTCGACGGGGGTCCACTACAATGAGCAGTTCTTC.

The chain links TRBV29-1 to TRBJ1-3, with D unresolved. V dropped 4 bases and J dropped 0 bases, with 10 bases sitting between them. CDR3 length: 14 residues. Germline V lookup: CDR1 SQVTM, CDR2 ANQGSEA. The CDR3: CSVVSGNSGNTIYF. Here the CDR3 DNA reads TGCAGCGTTGTTTCGGGTAACTCTGGAAACACCATATATTTT. The full variable domain, rest sourced from reference TRBV29-1 and TRBJ1-3, is SAVISQKPSRDICQRGTSLTIQCQVDSQVTMMFWYRQQPGQSLTLIATANQGSEATYESGFVIDKFPISRPNLTFSTLTVSNMSPEDSSIYLCSVVSGNSGNTIYFGEGSWLTVV.

This chain joins TRBV16 and TRBJ1-5, with D unclear. CDR3 length: 16 amino acids. Germline CDR1 reads KGHSY; CDR2 reads FQNENV. Trimming took off 4 bases at V and 1 base at J, with 14 bases between the two ends. In nucleotides, the CDR3 is TGTGCCAGCAGCCCAGGATCCGCTGGAAGCAATCAGCCCCAGCATTTT. As protein: CASSPGSAGSNQPQHF.

The chain links TRBV7-3 to TRBJ2-1, with D tentatively TRBD2 (7 bases). Deletions cut 2 bases from V and 3 bases from J, with 11 bases between. This CDR3 has 15 amino acids. Germline CDR1 reads SGHTA; CDR2 reads FQGTGA. CDR3 amino acids: CASSLAGDYYNEQFF. Here the CDR3 DNA reads TGTGCCAGCAGCTTAGCAGGGGACTACTACAATGAGCAGTTCTTC.

The chain couples TRBV7-9 to TRBJ2-1; 9 bases fit TRBD1. Germline-derived CDR1 and CDR2 are SEHNR and FQNEAQ (reference sequence). V lost 6 bases and J lost 0; bases outside the gene matches: 6. This CDR3 is 16 amino acids long. For the CDR3, the DNA is TGTGCCAGCAGGGACAGGGGCCAGAGCTCCTACAATGAGCAGTTCTTC. It is translated as CASRDRGQSSYNEQFF.

The rearrangement uses TRBV11-2 and TRBJ2-3; 7 positions agree with TRBD2. The V and J ends lost 2 bases and 5 bases, in that order; junction bases with no gene match: 16. CDR3 length: 18 residues. The germline CDR1 and CDR2 sequences are SGHAT and FQNNGV. CDR3 region: CASSLRPVGAGVLDTQYF. In DNA form, the CDR3 reads TGTGCCAGCAGCTTACGGCCCGTAGGGGCGGGAGTTCTAGATACGCAGTATTTT.

This sequence joins TRBV9 and TRBJ2-1, with TRBD1 matching 10 bases. The CDR3 runs to 15 residues. Germline CDR1 SGDLS, CDR2 YYNGEE. The junction had 6 bases not matched to a gene; V was cut back by 4 bases and J by 5 bases. The CDR3 coding sequence is TGTGCCAGCAGCTCCAGGACAGGGGGTCACAATGAGCAGTTCTTC. Its protein is CASSSRTGGHNEQFF.

The CDR3 DNA is TGTGCCAGCAGCTTGGAGCAGGCCAGCACAGATACGCAGTATTTT. This encodes CASSLEQASTDTQYF. The rearrangement uses TRBV5-4 and TRBJ2-3; D remains ambiguous. Germline CDR1 reads SGHNT; CDR2 reads YYREEE (reference sequence). The V gene lost 0 bases and the J gene lost 0 bases, with 8 bases spanning the gap. The CDR3 is made up of 15 amino acids.

The sample holds one count of this clone. This chain links TRBV6-6 with TRBJ2-2, with 10 bases that match TRBD1. Germline CDR1 MNHNY, CDR2 SVGAGI (reference sequence). The CDR3 runs 13 residues. With 5 bases clipped from V and 8 bases from J, the junction kept 2 bases outside the gene matches. This CDR3 is CASSDRGPGELFF. CDR3 in DNA: TGTGCCAGCAGTGACAGGGGGCCAGGGGAGCTGTTTTTT.

The CDR3 sequence is CASSRTSSADTQYF. The CDR3 region has the DNA TGTGCCAGCAGCAGGACTAGTTCGGCAGATACGCAGTATTTT. The V gene is TRBV7-8, the J gene TRBJ2-3, with TRBD2 identical over 7 bases. The V gene's germline CDR1 is SGHVS and CDR2 FQNEAQ. Trimming took 5 bases from V and 4 from J; bases not matched to a gene: 6. This CDR3 is 14 amino acids long. The whole variable domain, remainder taken from reference TRBV7-8 and TRBJ2-3, is GAGVSQSPRYKVAKRGQDVALRCDPISGHVSLFWYQQALGQGPEFLTYFQNEAQLDKSGLPSDRFFAERPEGSVSTLKIQRTQQEDSAVYLCASSRTSSADTQYFGPGTRLTVL.

The chain's CDR3 is CASSGGGFYEQYF. Here the CDR3 DNA reads TGTGCCAGCAGTGGGGGAGGATTCTACGAGCAGTACTTC. This sequence joins TRBV27 and TRBJ2-7, with TRBD2 as a possible D gene (6 bases). The CDR3 has 13 residues. Germline V gene data show CDR1 as MNHEY and CDR2 as SMNVEV (reference sequence). Trimming left V 5 bases short and J 3 bases short, with 11 bases between.

The J gene is TRBJ1-2, the V gene TRBV9, with D tentatively TRBD1 (6 bases). Germline V gene lookup returns CDR1 SGDLS and CDR2 YYNGEE. There are 15 residues in the CDR3. Trimming cost V 0 bases and J 8 bases, with 17 bases left between them. CDR3 bases: TGTGCCAGCAGCGTAGAGGGGAGGGGGGAAAAAGGCTACACCTTC. Amino acid sequence: CASSVEGRGEKGYTF.

This rearrangement joins TRBV4-2 to TRBJ2-1; D perhaps matches TRBD2 (6 bases). This CDR3 spans 15 amino acids. Looked up from germline, CDR1 is LGHNA and CDR2 is YNFKEQ. V lost 0 bases to trimming and J lost 3 bases, with 9 bases between them. This chain's CDR3 is CASSQEAGYYNEQFF. The CDR3, as DNA: TGTGCCAGCAGCCAAGAGGCGGGATACTACAATGAGCAGTTCTTC.

This clone was found once. V usage is TRBV10-3 and J usage is TRBJ2-1, with a possible D match to TRBD2 (6 bases). Trimming shortened V by 1 base and J by 1 base, and 8 bases separated the two germline ends. The length of the CDR3 is 15 residues. Germline V gene data show CDR1 as ENHRY and CDR2 as SYGVKD. The CDR3 here is CAISEYAGSYNEQFF. The CDR3 nucleotides read TGTGCCATCAGTGAGTATGCGGGATCCTACAATGAGCAGTTCTTC.